A single sample gave rise to the 24 T cell receptor beta chains below, sequenced in a study of post-analysis software for immune sequencing data. Regarding the study as a whole: TRBV segments more frequent in patients than in controls numbered roughly 5 and included TRBV5-6, TRBV5-1 and TRBV20-1.

No antigen has been identified for these receptors. Unique molecular identifiers were carried by the TCR beta cDNA libraries. TCRdb called the PCR reads again in MiXCR, with one record for every CDR3 protein. The table records about 540,000 distinct CDR3 sequences, around 36% of them present only once. Sequenced input: blood. These receptors were collected from a girl under 18 with multiple sclerosis.

The V gene is TRBV20-1, the J gene TRBJ1-1; 7 nucleotides match TRBD1. The CDR3 spans 14 residues. From germline, CDR1 is DFQATT and CDR2 SNEGSKA (reference sequence). V lost 4 bases and J lost 0; bases outside the gene matches: 5. CDR3 bases: TGCAGTGCTACAAACAGGGGAATGAACACTGAAGCTTTCTTT. This encodes CSATNRGMNTEAFF.

The chain is built from TRBV7-3 and TRBJ2-7; weak D call: TRBD2 (5 bases). The germline V and J ends were trimmed by 5 bases and 5 bases, with 16 bases remaining between them. CDR1 and CDR2 (germline): SGHTA, FQGTGA. This CDR3 has 14 residues. CDR3 bases: TGTGCCAGCAGCCCGGGATGGGTAAACGACGAGCAGTACTTC. Translation gives CASSPGWVNDEQYF.

This clonotype showed up just a few times. V gene TRBV27 combines with J gene TRBJ1-2; D gene ambiguous. V was clipped by 3 bases and J by 1 base, with 9 bases between them. Germline loops: CDR1 MNHEY, CDR2 SMNVEV (reference sequence). The CDR3 has 14 residues. CDR3 bases: TGTGCCAGCAGTTTTGTTCCGCTTAACTATGGCTACACCTTC. Protein sequence: CASSFVPLNYGYTF.

The chain joins TRBV25-1 to TRBJ1-2; the match to TRBD1 covers 9 bases. The CDR3 is made up of 14 amino acids. Germline V CDR1 and CDR2: MGHDK, SYGVNS. With 8 bases clipped from V and 12 bases from J, the junction kept 16 bases outside the gene matches. This CDR3 is CASGAPGQGGVHTF. CDR3 nucleotides: TGTGCCAGCGGAGCCCCGGGACAGGGTGGGGTGCACACCTTC.

This chain links TRBV20-1 with TRBJ2-5, with unresolved D. Germline V gene data show CDR1 as DFQATT and CDR2 as SNEGSKA (reference sequence). This CDR3 comprises 13 residues. The germline V and J ends were trimmed by 3 bases and 5 bases, with 13 bases remaining between them. The CDR3 region has the DNA TGCAGTGCTAGGGGGAATGGGCAGGAGACCCAGTACTTC. It is translated as CSARGNGQETQYF.

The genes are TRBV9 and TRBJ1-6, with 9 bases matching TRBD1. The CDR3 runs to 17 residues. The V gene's germline CDR1 is SGDLS and CDR2 YYNGEE. V lost 5 bases, J lost 7 bases, and 13 bases stayed unmatched. This CDR3 reads CASRKGDRVSLNSPLHF. In DNA, the CDR3 is TGTGCCAGCAGAAAGGGGGACAGGGTGTCTCTAAATTCACCCCTCCACTTT.

This clonotype occurred many times. At one of its ends the junction is not consistent with the germline gene, which may arise from a read error. The rearrangement joins TRBV5-1 to TRBJ1-2, with D maybe TRBD1 (5 bases). CDR1 is SGHRS and CDR2 is YFSETQ in the germline V gene. The CDR3 runs to 13 residues. This CDR3 reads CASSLADSYGYTF. The CDR3 coding sequence is TGTGCCAGCAGCTTAGCCGACAGCTATGGCTACACCTTC.

This chain connects TRBV29-1 to TRBJ2-2, with a weak D call TRBD1 (5 bases). CDR1 and CDR2 (germline): SQVTM, ANQGSEA. Trimming pared 8 bases from V and 1 base from J, leaving 11 bases between. This CDR3 contains 13 residues. This CDR3 reads CSSETENTGELFF. DNA for the CDR3: TGCAGCTCAGAGACAGAGAACACCGGGGAGCTGTTTTTT.

This clonotype was counted only a few times. V usage is TRBV12-3 or TRBV12-4 and J usage is TRBJ2-1; 7 bases line up with TRBD2. V shed 2 bases and J 7 bases; nucleotides not matched to a gene: 11. The CDR3 is made up of 16 amino acids. The chain's CDR3 is CASSLSQRGDNNEQFF. The CDR3 DNA sequence: TGTGCCAGCAGTTTATCCCAGCGGGGCGACAATAATGAGCAGTTCTTC.

The V gene is TRBV10-1, the J gene TRBJ2-3, with 14 bases fitting TRBD2. The germline V gene encodes CDR1 WNHNN and CDR2 SYGVQD (reference sequence). V trimming: 6 bases; J trimming: 0 bases; junction bases outside the gene matches: 8. CDR3 length: 18 amino acids. CDR3 sequence (DNA): TGCGCCAGCAGCGCCGGGACTAGCGGGGGCCTGAGCACAGATACGCAGTATTTT. It encodes CASSAGTSGGLSTDTQYF.

The V call is TRBV5-5, the J call TRBJ1-2; D gene unclear. The CDR3 has 13 amino acids. From germline, CDR1 is SGHKS and CDR2 YYEKEE (reference sequence). V was clipped by 1 base and J by 5 bases, with 9 bases between them. The CDR3: CASSLSQKYGYTF. The CDR3 coding sequence is TGTGCCAGCAGCTTGTCACAGAAGTATGGCTACACCTTC.

The V gene is TRBV10-3, the J gene TRBJ1-5; tentative D call: TRBD1 (5 bases). In germline, CDR1 is ENHRY, CDR2 SYGVKD. The germline V and J ends were trimmed by 7 bases and 7 bases, with 14 bases remaining between them. The CDR3 is 13 amino acids. CDR3 DNA: TGTGCCATCAATCAGTTCAGGGACCAGCCCCAGCATTTT. Translation: CAINQFRDQPQHF.

In this sample, this clonotype turned up many times. The rearrangement links TRBV11-2 to TRBJ1-2; 7 nucleotides line up with TRBD1. V lost 1 base to trimming and J lost 2 bases; unmatched junction nucleotides: 1. The CDR3 covers 14 residues. Germline CDR1 reads SGHAT; CDR2 reads FQNNGV. The DNA of the CDR3 is TGTGCCAGCAGCTTAGTCAGGGGGAACTATGGCTACACCTTC. Translated: CASSLVRGNYGYTF.

This rearrangement joins TRBV20-1 to TRBJ2-3, with D perhaps matching TRBD2 (5 bases). Per germline, CDR1 DFQATT and CDR2 SNEGSKA (reference sequence). The CDR3 has 11 amino acids. Deletions cut 6 bases from V and 4 bases from J, with 8 bases between. The CDR3 bases are TGCAGTGCAAAACTAGCAGATACGCAGTATTTT. This codes for CSAKLADTQYF.

The CDR3 loop reads CASSPPGAGNTEAFF. CDR3 coding DNA: TGTGCCAGCAGCCCTCCGGGGGCGGGGAACACTGAAGCTTTCTTT. The chain has TRBV14 and TRBJ1-1, with a tentative D call TRBD1 (6 bases). Germline V gene data show CDR1 as SGHDN and CDR2 as FVKESK. This CDR3 spans 15 amino acids. V was cut by 4 bases and J by 1 base, with 13 bases left in between.

The rearrangement links TRBV29-1 to TRBJ2-7, with D unresolved. CDR1 and CDR2 from the germline V gene are SQVTM and ANQGSEA. The CDR3 is 13 amino acids. V was pared by 4 bases and J by 1 base, with 11 bases between. The CDR3: CSVGETTSYEQYF. CDR3 nucleotides: TGCAGCGTTGGTGAGACAACTTCCTACGAGCAGTACTTC.

The chain carries TRBV7-9 and TRBJ1-2; D is undetermined. CDR1 and CDR2 (germline): SEHNR, FQNEAQ (reference sequence). Trimming took off 1 base at V and 7 bases at J, with 13 bases between the two ends. The CDR3 consists of 14 residues. The CDR3 coding sequence is TGTGCCAGCAGCTTAGACGGCAACGGGCGTGGCTACACCTTC. Translated, it gives CASSLDGNGRGYTF.

This clonotype was counted between two and nine times. This may stem from a read error, because a much larger clone lies one nucleotide away. The chain links TRBV5-8 to TRBJ2-5, with a weak D call TRBD1 (5 bases). Germline lookup yields CDR1 SGHTS and CDR2 YDEGEE. CDR3 size: 14 residues. V lost 0 bases and J lost 2, with 8 bases in between. The CDR3 DNA is TGTGCCAGCAGCTTGGAGCAGGGACAAGAGACCCAGTACTTC. It encodes CASSLEQGQETQYF.

CDR3 in amino acids: CASSPRQGSSYGYTF. Written as DNA, the CDR3 is TGCGCCAGCAGTCCGCGACAGGGGTCCTCCTATGGCTACACCTTC. The chain couples TRBV5-1 to TRBJ1-2, with TRBD1 matching over 8 bases. From germline, CDR1 is SGHRS and CDR2 YFSETQ. V lost 5 bases, J lost 4 bases, and 10 bases stayed unmatched. The CDR3 spans 15 residues.

This clonotype was seen a handful of times. J is TRBJ1-5 and V is TRBV20-1, with 8 bases identical to TRBD1. Germline CDR1 is DFQATT and CDR2 is SNEGSKA (reference sequence). J lost 0 bases, V lost 2 bases, and 9 bases had no gene match. This CDR3 has 17 residues. In nucleotides, the CDR3 is TGCAGTGCTAGACGCTGGACAGGGCTGTATAGCAATCAGCCCCAGCATTTT. It yields the protein CSARRWTGLYSNQPQHF.

The J gene is TRBJ1-2, the V gene TRBV15; D is possibly TRBD1 (6 bases). V was cut by 6 bases and J by 2 bases, with 10 bases left in between. Germline assignment: CDR1 LNHNV and CDR2 YYDKDF (reference sequence). This CDR3 contains 13 residues. The CDR3 DNA reads as TGTGCCACCAGACAACAGGGAAACTATGGCTACACCTTC. Its translation: CATRQQGNYGYTF.

In this sample, this clonotype turned up a few times. This sequence joins TRBV20-1 and TRBJ2-5; D is perhaps TRBD2 (6 bases). Germline V gene data show CDR1 as DFQATT and CDR2 as SNEGSKA (reference sequence). The CDR3 consists of 12 residues. Trimming removed 7 bases from V and 0 bases from J, with 9 bases in between. The CDR3 region has the DNA TGCAGTGGGACTACTTACCAAGAGACCCAGTACTTC. Its protein is CSGTTYQETQYF.

The J gene is TRBJ2-3, the V gene TRBV2; D is unclear. Germline V gives CDR1 SNHLY, CDR2 FYNNEI. The CDR3 covers 13 residues. The V gene lost 4 bases and the J gene lost 0 bases, with 5 bases spanning the gap. CDR3 sequence: CASSVESTDTQYF. CDR3 DNA sequence: TGTGCCAGCAGTGTGGAAAGCACAGATACGCAGTATTTT. Based on the CDR3 plus reference TRBV2 and TRBJ2-3, the full variable domain is EPEVTQTPSHQVTQMGQEVILRCVPISNHLYFYWYRQILGQKVEFLVSFYNNEISEKSEIFDDQFSVERPDGSNFTLKIRSTKLEDSAMYFCASSVESTDTQYFGPGTRLTVL.

The gene calls are TRBV6-5 and TRBJ2-5; D might be TRBD2 (6 bases). In germline, CDR1 is MNHEY, CDR2 SVGAGI. The ends were cut back, 2 bases at V and 0 bases at J, with 13 bases in the middle. The CDR3 is 16 residues long. CDR3 DNA: TGTGCCAGCAGTTACGAAGGGGACTGGGACCAAGAGACCCAGTACTTC. Protein sequence: CASSYEGDWDQETQYF.